What follows are 5 T cell receptor beta chains derived from one specimen sequenced in a study of blood T cell repertoires in COVID-19. Using immunoSEQ multiplex PCR, the repertoire was profiled, and TCRdb retains in-frame clones only, with some absent. Here the sample spans 55,000 or so clones, about nine tenths being singletons. The sample taken for sequencing was peripheral blood. These receptors were taken from a man aged 55 to 70 with active COVID-19.

The V call is TRBV29-1, the J call TRBJ2-7; maybe TRBD2 (5 bases). With 4 bases removed from V and 1 base from J, the gap between germline ends came to 5 bases. This CDR3 is 11 amino acids long. The germline gives CDR1 SQVTM, CDR2 ANQGSEA. The CDR3 loop reads CSVAGSYEQYF. CDR3 coding DNA: TGCAGCGTTGCGGGGTCCTACGAGCAGTACTTC.

The chain employs TRBV28 and TRBJ2-2; 8 bases are shared with TRBD1. The germline CDR1 and CDR2 sequences are MDHEN and SYDVKM. CDR3 length equals 15 residues. After removal of 6 bases from V and 7 bases from J, the junction contained 10 bases not matched to a gene. This CDR3 reads CASSPPGQVNGELFF. The CDR3 coding sequence is TGTGCCAGCAGCCCGCCGGGACAGGTTAACGGGGAGCTGTTTTTT. The complete variable domain, with remaining parts taken from reference TRBV28 and TRBJ2-2, reads DVKVTQSSRYLVKRTGEKVFLECVQDMDHENMFWYRQDPGLGLRLIYFSYDVKMKEKGDIPEGYSVSREKKERFSLILESASTNQTSMYLCASSPPGQVNGELFFGEGSRLTVL.

The rearrangement uses TRBV27 and TRBJ1-4; no firm D call. The germline V gene has CDR1 MNHEY and CDR2 SMNVEV (reference sequence). Trimming removed 8 bases at V and 4 bases at J, with 8 bases between. There are 12 residues in the CDR3. CDR3 DNA: TGTGCCAGCGCCGGGATTAATGAAAAACTGTTTTTT. Translating it yields CASAGINEKLFF. The full variable domain, its missing parts supplied by reference TRBV27 and TRBJ1-4, is EAQVTQNPRYLITVTGKKLTVTCSQNMNHEYMSWYRQDPGLGLRQIYYSMNVEVTDKGDVPEGYKVSRKEKRNFPLILESPSPNQTSLYFCASAGINEKLFFGSGTQLSVL.

CDR3 nucleotide sequence: TGTGCCAGCAGCTTAACCGACAGGGGTGGAGCGGAGCAGTACTTC. Translation: CASSLTDRGGAEQYF. J is TRBJ2-7 and V is TRBV7-8; 8 positions match TRBD1. Trimming took 2 bases from V and 7 from J; bases not matched to a gene: 10. The CDR3 runs 15 residues. Germline CDR1 and CDR2: SGHVS and FQNEAQ.

The genes are TRBV27 and TRBJ2-5, with D tentatively TRBD2 (5 bases). The CDR3 has 13 amino acids. V was pared by 4 bases and J by 2 bases, with 8 bases between. Looked up from germline, CDR1 is MNHEY and CDR2 is SMNVEV (reference sequence). The CDR3 is CASSWRRQETQYF. The CDR3 coding sequence is TGTGCCAGCAGTTGGAGGCGACAAGAGACCCAGTACTTC.